Listed below are T cell receptor beta chains from one sample, sequenced in a study of identical twins. One entry per CDR3 protein results from TCRdb running MiXCR on the 5' RACE reads. Here the sample spans about 520,000 distinct CDR3 sequences, roughly 21% being singletons. The sample also formed part of further work on T cells expressing NK-cell markers.

Material: CD4+ T cells sorted from blood. The receptors come from a woman aged 18-29 years in good health. The CDR3 runs from the conserved cysteine through the conserved F or W. Fields, in order: CDR3 length, J gene, clone size, D gene, V gene, CDR3 DNA, CDR3 protein. The D gene is left open where the match is weak. Only some rows state a clone size, as once, few, many or a class for expanded clones.

len: 15; j_gene: TRBJ2-7; abundance: few; d_gene: TRBD2; v_gene: TRBV5-6; CDR3nt: TGTGCCAGCAGCTTGGCCCCGGGGGGAGCCTACGAGCAGTACTTC; CDR3aa: CASSLAPGGAYEQYF
len: 15; j_gene: TRBJ1-1; abundance: many; d_gene: NA; v_gene: TRBV15; CDR3nt: TGTGCCACCAGCAGAGATCGACAGGTGAACACTGAAGCTTTCTTT; CDR3aa: CATSRDRQVNTEAFF
len: 17; j_gene: TRBJ2-3; abundance: few; d_gene: TRBD2; v_gene: TRBV4-2; CDR3nt: TGTGCCAGCAGCAGCAAGGGGCGGGGGGGCTTCACAGATACGCAGTATTTT; CDR3aa: CASSSKGRGGFTDTQYF
len: 16; j_gene: TRBJ2-6; abundance: NA; d_gene: NA; v_gene: TRBV5-6; CDR3nt: TGTGCCAGCAGCTTGCAAGGTTCGTTGGGGGCCAACGTCCTGACTTTC; CDR3aa: CASSLQGSLGANVLTF
len: 15; j_gene: TRBJ2-1; abundance: few; d_gene: NA; v_gene: TRBV6-1; CDR3nt: TGTGCCAGCAGTCCCCAATGGCGGGGGCACAATGAGCAGTTCTTC; CDR3aa: CASSPQWRGHNEQFF
len: 13; j_gene: TRBJ1-2; abundance: NA; d_gene: NA; v_gene: TRBV5-5; CDR3nt: TGTGCCAGCAGCTTGGCGGCAGGATCGGGCTACACCTTC; CDR3aa: CASSLAAGSGYTF
len: 13; j_gene: TRBJ2-3; abundance: few; d_gene: NA; v_gene: TRBV10-3; CDR3nt: TGTGCCATCAGTGGGACAGCCACAGATACGCAGTATTTT; CDR3aa: CAISGTATDTQYF
len: 14; j_gene: TRBJ2-1; abundance: NA; d_gene: NA; v_gene: TRBV18; CDR3nt: TGTGCCAGCTTCCCTTCGGGTACTCACAATGAGCAGTTCTTC; CDR3aa: CASFPSGTHNEQFF
len: 14; j_gene: TRBJ2-1; abundance: NA; d_gene: NA; v_gene: TRBV7-2; CDR3nt: TGTGCCAGCCGCCTTCGTGGTTACTACAATGAGCAGTTCTTC; CDR3aa: CASRLRGYYNEQFF
len: 14; j_gene: TRBJ2-7; abundance: NA; d_gene: NA; v_gene: TRBV2; CDR3nt: TGTGCCAGCAGTGAACGACGAGGGGCCTACGAGCAGTACTTC; CDR3aa: CASSERRGAYEQYF
len: 14; j_gene: TRBJ2-1; abundance: NA; d_gene: TRBD1; v_gene: TRBV20-1; CDR3nt: TGCAGTGCGGGACGGACAGGGGGAGTGAATGAGCAGTTCTTC; CDR3aa: CSAGRTGGVNEQFF
len: 12; j_gene: TRBJ1-4; abundance: NA; d_gene: TRBD1; v_gene: TRBV29-1; CDR3nt: TGCAGCGCCGGGACAGGGGATGAAAAACTGTTTTTT; CDR3aa: CSAGTGDEKLFF
len: 12; j_gene: TRBJ2-7; abundance: few; d_gene: NA; v_gene: TRBV20-1; CDR3nt: TGCAGTGCTCCCCGAGGGGGGGACGAGCAGTACTTC; CDR3aa: CSAPRGGDEQYF
len: 11; j_gene: TRBJ2-5; abundance: many; d_gene: NA; v_gene: TRBV29-1; CDR3nt: TGCAGCGTTTCCCTGGGGGAGACCCAGTACTTC; CDR3aa: CSVSLGETQYF
len: 14; j_gene: TRBJ2-7; abundance: NA; d_gene: NA; v_gene: TRBV9; CDR3nt: TGTGCCAGCAGCCCGCGGGACAGAGCTCCCGAGCAGTACTTC; CDR3aa: CASSPRDRAPEQYF
len: 14; j_gene: TRBJ1-1; abundance: NA; d_gene: NA; v_gene: TRBV5-1; CDR3nt: TGCGCCAGCAGCTTGGTAACGAGGAGCACTGAAGCTTTCTTT; CDR3aa: CASSLVTRSTEAFF
len: 14; j_gene: TRBJ1-1; abundance: NA; d_gene: NA; v_gene: TRBV7-2; CDR3nt: TGTGCCAGCAGCTTTGGGGGAGGGGTGACTGAAGCTTTCTTT; CDR3aa: CASSFGGGVTEAFF
len: 13; j_gene: TRBJ2-7; abundance: NA; d_gene: NA; v_gene: TRBV7-8; CDR3nt: TGTGCCAGCAGCTCACACGGGGCGCGAGAGCAGTACTTC; CDR3aa: CASSSHGAREQYF
len: 13; j_gene: TRBJ2-1; abundance: NA; d_gene: TRBD1; v_gene: TRBV7-9; CDR3nt: TGTGCCAGCAGCGACAGGGGGGTGAATGAGCAGTTCTTC; CDR3aa: CASSDRGVNEQFF
len: 15; j_gene: TRBJ2-7; abundance: many; d_gene: NA; v_gene: TRBV5-6; CDR3nt: TGTGCCAGCAGCTTGGGGCCTGTTGGGGGCGTCAGGCAGTACTTC; CDR3aa: CASSLGPVGGVRQYF
len: 17; j_gene: TRBJ2-4; abundance: NA; d_gene: TRBD1; v_gene: TRBV12-3/TRBV12-4; CDR3nt: TGTGCCAGCAGTTTGACATGGGACAGGGCTGTCGGAAACATTCAGTACTTC; CDR3aa: CASSLTWDRAVGNIQYF
len: 13; j_gene: TRBJ1-2; abundance: NA; d_gene: NA; v_gene: TRBV7-2; CDR3nt: TGTGCCAGCAGCTCGACTTTCCGGGGTGGCTACACCTTC; CDR3aa: CASSSTFRGGYTF
len: 14; j_gene: TRBJ1-1; abundance: NA; d_gene: NA; v_gene: TRBV5-1; CDR3nt: TGCGCCAGCAGCTTGGAGGCGGGAAGACTTGAAGCTTTCTTT; CDR3aa: CASSLEAGRLEAFF
len: 12; j_gene: TRBJ1-1; abundance: few; d_gene: NA; v_gene: TRBV12-5; CDR3nt: TGTGCTAGTGGTTTGGTATCCGCTGAAGCTTTCTTT; CDR3aa: CASGLVSAEAFF
len: 13; j_gene: TRBJ2-1; abundance: few; d_gene: NA; v_gene: TRBV2; CDR3nt: TGTGCCAGCAGTGACCGGGGGCCCGGTGAGCAGTTCTTC; CDR3aa: CASSDRGPGEQFF
len: 15; j_gene: TRBJ2-5; abundance: few; d_gene: TRBD2; v_gene: TRBV12-5; CDR3nt: TGTGCTAGTGGGGCGGGACTAGCCAGCCAAGAGACCCAGTACTTC; CDR3aa: CASGAGLASQETQYF
len: 15; j_gene: TRBJ1-1; abundance: NA; d_gene: TRBD1; v_gene: TRBV5-1; CDR3nt: TGCGCCAGCAGCTTGGATGGACAGGGGTATACTGAAGCTTTCTTT; CDR3aa: CASSLDGQGYTEAFF
len: 15; j_gene: TRBJ2-1; abundance: NA; d_gene: NA; v_gene: TRBV3-1; CDR3nt: TGTGCCAGCAGCCAAGGTCCGGGGTCCTACAATGAGCAGTTCTTC; CDR3aa: CASSQGPGSYNEQFF
len: 14; j_gene: TRBJ1-1; abundance: NA; d_gene: NA; v_gene: TRBV12-3/TRBV12-4; CDR3nt: TGTGCCAGCAGTACCAGGGGTGTAGGGACTGAAGCTTTCTTT; CDR3aa: CASSTRGVGTEAFF
len: 13; j_gene: TRBJ2-5; abundance: few; d_gene: NA; v_gene: TRBV5-1; CDR3nt: TGCGCCAGCGGGGAAGATCCCAAAGAGACCCAGTACTTC; CDR3aa: CASGEDPKETQYF
len: 13; j_gene: TRBJ1-4; abundance: NA; d_gene: NA; v_gene: TRBV20-1; CDR3nt: TGCAGTGCTTCGAACAGGCTAAATGAAAAACTGTTTTTT; CDR3aa: CSASNRLNEKLFF
len: 14; j_gene: TRBJ2-7; abundance: NA; d_gene: TRBD1; v_gene: TRBV20-1; CDR3nt: TGCAGTGCTAGGGACAGGGGTGGGTCCTACGAGCAGTACTTC; CDR3aa: CSARDRGGSYEQYF
len: 17; j_gene: TRBJ1-5; abundance: few; d_gene: NA; v_gene: TRBV6-1; CDR3nt: TGTGCCAGCAGTCGACAATCCGGGAAGGCTTCGGTTCAGCCCCAGCATTTT; CDR3aa: CASSRQSGKASVQPQHF
len: 14; j_gene: TRBJ1-6; abundance: few; d_gene: TRBD1; v_gene: TRBV7-9; CDR3nt: TGTGCCAGCAGCCTACAGGGGCTACAATCACCCCTCCACTTT; CDR3aa: CASSLQGLQSPLHF
len: 11; j_gene: TRBJ2-1; abundance: NA; d_gene: NA; v_gene: TRBV12-3/TRBV12-4; CDR3nt: TGTGCCAGCAGTTTTTTTGGTGAGCAGTTCTTC; CDR3aa: CASSFFGEQFF
len: 15; j_gene: TRBJ2-5; abundance: NA; d_gene: NA; v_gene: TRBV5-1; CDR3nt: TGCGCCAGCAGCTTGGTCCAGGCGCCCAGGGAGACCCAGTACTTC; CDR3aa: CASSLVQAPRETQYF
len: 17; j_gene: TRBJ2-1; abundance: NA; d_gene: TRBD1; v_gene: TRBV4-3; CDR3nt: TGCGCCAGCAGCCAAGACCCCGACAGGGGGGCCTACAATGAGCAGTTCTTC; CDR3aa: CASSQDPDRGAYNEQFF
len: 15; j_gene: TRBJ2-3; abundance: few; d_gene: NA; v_gene: TRBV10-1; CDR3nt: TGCGCCAGCAGTGGAGGGGGGAGATTCTCAGATACGCAGTATTTT; CDR3aa: CASSGGGRFSDTQYF
len: 13; j_gene: TRBJ2-7; abundance: NA; d_gene: NA; v_gene: TRBV20-1; CDR3nt: TGCAGTGCACCGGGGGCCCTAGGTTCCGAGCAGTACTTC; CDR3aa: CSAPGALGSEQYF
len: 13; j_gene: TRBJ1-3; abundance: few; d_gene: TRBD1; v_gene: TRBV20-1; CDR3nt: TGCAGTGCTAGGACAGGGCTAGGAAACACCATATATTTT; CDR3aa: CSARTGLGNTIYF
len: 14; j_gene: TRBJ2-5; abundance: few; d_gene: NA; v_gene: TRBV16; CDR3nt: TGTGCCAGCAGCCGCACTTCAGGGATGGAGACCCAGTACTTC; CDR3aa: CASSRTSGMETQYF
len: 14; j_gene: TRBJ2-7; abundance: NA; d_gene: TRBD2; v_gene: TRBV6-2/TRBV6-3; CDR3nt: TGTGCCAGCAGTAAGACTAGCTCGAGGGACGAGCAGTACTTC; CDR3aa: CASSKTSSRDEQYF
len: 16; j_gene: TRBJ2-3; abundance: few; d_gene: NA; v_gene: TRBV15; CDR3nt: TGTGCCACCAGCAGAGGGGTCAGGGTCCCCACAGATACGCAGTATTTT; CDR3aa: CATSRGVRVPTDTQYF
len: 18; j_gene: TRBJ2-5; abundance: NA; d_gene: TRBD2; v_gene: TRBV19; CDR3nt: TGTGCCAGTAGTATGACCGGGACTAGCGGGGTTCGCCAAGAGACCCAGTACTTC; CDR3aa: CASSMTGTSGVRQETQYF
len: 13; j_gene: TRBJ1-5; abundance: NA; d_gene: TRBD1; v_gene: TRBV12-3/TRBV12-4; CDR3nt: TGTGCCAGCAGCCAGACAGGGTTTCAGCCCCAGCATTTT; CDR3aa: CASSQTGFQPQHF
len: 14; j_gene: TRBJ2-5; abundance: many; d_gene: TRBD2; v_gene: TRBV29-1; CDR3nt: TGCAGCGTTGCCCCTGCGGGAGGAAAAGAGACCCAGTACTTC; CDR3aa: CSVAPAGGKETQYF
len: 17; j_gene: TRBJ2-2; abundance: few; d_gene: NA; v_gene: TRBV12-3/TRBV12-4; CDR3nt: TGTGCCAGCAACCTTCCCGACGGACAGACGAACACCGGGGAGCTGTTTTTT; CDR3aa: CASNLPDGQTNTGELFF
len: 13; j_gene: TRBJ2-5; abundance: many; d_gene: NA; v_gene: TRBV5-1; CDR3nt: TGCGCCAGCAGCTTCCTGACGCAAGAGACCCAGTACTTC; CDR3aa: CASSFLTQETQYF
len: 9; j_gene: TRBJ1-5; abundance: NA; d_gene: NA; v_gene: TRBV7-3; CDR3nt: TGTGCCAGCGAACAGCCCCAGCATTTT; CDR3aa: CASEQPQHF
len: 13; j_gene: TRBJ2-1; abundance: NA; d_gene: NA; v_gene: TRBV5-1; CDR3nt: TGCGCCAGCAGCGGGGTCCACCCCAATGAGCAGTTCTTC; CDR3aa: CASSGVHPNEQFF
len: 16; j_gene: TRBJ2-3; abundance: few; d_gene: TRBD2; v_gene: TRBV3-1; CDR3nt: TGTGCCAGCAGCCGGCTAGCGGGAGGGGTCCCAGATACGCAGTATTTT; CDR3aa: CASSRLAGGVPDTQYF
len: 17; j_gene: TRBJ2-1; abundance: NA; d_gene: TRBD2; v_gene: TRBV29-1; CDR3nt: TGCAGCGTCGTCGTGCGGGACTACGAAACCTTCTACAATGAGCAGTTCTTC; CDR3aa: CSVVVRDYETFYNEQFF
len: 15; j_gene: TRBJ2-5; abundance: NA; d_gene: NA; v_gene: TRBV12-3/TRBV12-4; CDR3nt: TGTGCCAGCAGTCTGGGGGGAGTGACAGGGGAGACCCAGTACTTC; CDR3aa: CASSLGGVTGETQYF
len: 13; j_gene: TRBJ1-2; abundance: NA; d_gene: NA; v_gene: TRBV18; CDR3nt: TGTGCCAGCTCACCAGCGAGGGACTATGGCTACACCTTC; CDR3aa: CASSPARDYGYTF